This T cell receptor (beta chain) derives from a study of glioma-infiltrating T cells. Study information: Samples included WHO grade II oligodendrogliomas or astrocytomas and initial-diagnosis grade IV glioblastomas.

Remarks on this clonotype: What it binds is unknown. One end of the junction fails to match germline, which may point to a read error.

Findings and limits, study-wide: Shared blood CDR3 signature motifs marked patients with low tissue-blood divergence. Non-neoplastic patients had below-expected tissue-blood divergence, while all gliomas exceeded expectation.

Using RNA template, CDR3s of TCR alpha and beta were amplified with iRepertoire arm-PCR. TCRdb re-derived calls from the multiplex PCR reads in MiXCR, one entry per CDR3 protein. The table includes fewer than 500,000 distinct CDR3 sequences, 41% detected once. The CDR3 length is 17 residues. CDR1 and CDR2 from the germline V gene are LGHNA and YSLEER. The chain recombines TRBV4-3 with TRBJ2-6; D not resolved. The receptor's source is a human donor with low-grade glioma or glioblastoma, undergoing nonglioma brain surgery, or in good health (not recorded which). The sample consisted of glioma tissue, nonneoplastic brain tissue, or PBMCs (not recorded which). The CDR3 here is CASGQSRLRAGANVLTF. DNA of the CDR3: TGCGCCAGCGGCCAATCACGCCTCCGCGCCGGGGCCAACGTCCTGACTTTC.